A single sample is the source of the 3 T cell receptor beta chains below, sequenced in a study of T cell changes during pregnancy in multiple sclerosis (dated by TCRdb to between 2017 and 2020). The library was generated by the immunoSEQ multiplex PCR assay. TCRdb took over this immuneACCESS table, retaining in-frame rearrangements with V and J assigned. Such tables are incomplete; in checked studies, under half of the missing clones stem from an unresolved V gene, and the remainder is unexplained. In all, the sample holds tens of thousands of clones, and 92% of those were seen once. Of the sample, roughly 2.1% is held by the ten largest clones. This sample comprised peripheral blood, obtained in the second trimester of pregnancy. All receptors come from a female donor with multiple sclerosis, enrolled in a pregnancy study.

V usage is TRBV7-8 and J usage is TRBJ2-7; TRBD2 matches 8 bases. CDR1 is SGHVS, CDR2 FQNEAQ, per germline. V trimming: 5 bases; J trimming: 0 bases; junction bases outside the gene matches: 6. The CDR3 spans 15 residues. In DNA, the CDR3 is TGTGCCAGCAGCCCGCGGGGGGAGCTCTCCTACGAGCAGTACTTC. This translates into CASSPRGELSYEQYF.

This chain uses TRBV7-2 with TRBJ1-5, with 7 positions matching TRBD1. From germline, CDR1 is SGHTA and CDR2 FQGNSA. This CDR3 region has 15 residues. Trimming at V came to 1 base and at J to 5 bases, leaving 5 bases not matched to a gene. For the CDR3, the DNA is TGTGCCAGCAGCTTAGAGGGGGCGCGGGATCAGCCCCAGCATTTT. Protein: CASSLEGARDQPQHF.

This clone occurred once. The chain recombines TRBV27 with TRBJ1-1; 8 positions match TRBD1. The CDR3 consists of 14 residues. V lost 8 bases, J lost 4 bases, and 9 bases stayed unmatched. CDR1 is MNHEY, CDR2 SMNVEV, per germline (reference sequence). CDR3 in DNA: TGTGCCAGCCGGAAACTGACAGGGGTCACTGAAGCTTTCTTT. As protein: CASRKLTGVTEAFF.